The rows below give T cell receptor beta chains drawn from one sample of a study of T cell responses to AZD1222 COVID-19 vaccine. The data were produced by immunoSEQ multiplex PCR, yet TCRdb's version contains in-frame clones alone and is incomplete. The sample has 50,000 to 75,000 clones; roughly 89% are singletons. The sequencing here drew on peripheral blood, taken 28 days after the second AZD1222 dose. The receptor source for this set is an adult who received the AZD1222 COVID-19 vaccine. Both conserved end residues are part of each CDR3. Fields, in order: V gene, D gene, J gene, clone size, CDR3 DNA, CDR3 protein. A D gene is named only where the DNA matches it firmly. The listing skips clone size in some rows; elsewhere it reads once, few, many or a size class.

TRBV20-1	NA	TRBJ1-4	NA	TGCAGTGCTACTCTGGGGGAAAAACTGTTTTTT	CSATLGEKLFF
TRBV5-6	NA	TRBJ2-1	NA	TGTGCCAGCAGCTTGGAGTCGGGCTCCTACAATGAGCAGTTCTTC	CASSLESGSYNEQFF
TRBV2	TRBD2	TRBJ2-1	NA	TGTGCCAGCAGGCAGGAGGCGGGAGGCTACAATGAGCAGTTCTTC	CASRQEAGGYNEQFF
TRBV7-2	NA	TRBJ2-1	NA	TGTGCCAGCAGCTTAGAACAGGAGTGGGGTGAGCAGTTCTTC	CASSLEQEWGEQFF
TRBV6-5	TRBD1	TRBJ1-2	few	TGTGCCAGCACCCGTCGGACAGGTGGCGGCTACACCTTC	CASTRRTGGGYTF
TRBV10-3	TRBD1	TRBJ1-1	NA	TGTGCCGCCGGACAGGGGTACACTGAAGCTTTCTTT	CAAGQGYTEAFF
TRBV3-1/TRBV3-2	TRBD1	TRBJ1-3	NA	TGTGCCAGCAGCCAAGAGGGAAGGGGGCTTGGAAACACCATATATTTT	CASSQEGRGLGNTIYF
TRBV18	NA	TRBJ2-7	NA	TGTGCCAGCTCACCAAGGAGAGACAAGGACGAGCAGTACTTC	CASSPRRDKDEQYF
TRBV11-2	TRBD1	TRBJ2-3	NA	TGTGCCAGCAGGTCTACAGGGGGTTTCTCAGATACGCAGTATTTT	CASRSTGGFSDTQYF
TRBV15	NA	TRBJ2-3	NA	TGTGCCACCAGCAGGGACCTCAATACGCAGTATTTT	CATSRDLNTQYF
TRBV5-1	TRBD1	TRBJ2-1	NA	TGCGCCAGCAGCCCCGGGACAGGGGGGTGGAATGAGCAGTTCTTC	CASSPGTGGWNEQFF
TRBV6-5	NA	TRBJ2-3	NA	TGTGCCAGCAGTCCGACCATCCTAGCAGATACGCAGTATTTT	CASSPTILADTQYF
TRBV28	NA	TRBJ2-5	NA	TGTGCCAGCCAAGGGTTCCAAGAGACCCAGTACTTC	CASQGFQETQYF
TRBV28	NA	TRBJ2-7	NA	TGTGCCACCCTAGGGGTCTACGAGCAGTACTTC	CATLGVYEQYF
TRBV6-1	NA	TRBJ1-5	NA	TGTGCCAGCAGCGAAGGACACACCCAGCATTTT	CASSEGHTQHF
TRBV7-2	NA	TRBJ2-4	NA	TGTGCCAGCAGCCCGCGACGTTACGGGGGTTCCGAAAACATTCAGTACTTC	CASSPRRYGGSENIQYF
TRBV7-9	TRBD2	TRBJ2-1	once	TGTGCCAGCACCGGGACTAGCGAAAATGAGCAGTTCTTC	CASTGTSENEQFF
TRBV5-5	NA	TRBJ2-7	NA	TGTGCCAGCAGCCGCGCGACTTCTTCCTACGAGCAGTACTTC	CASSRATSSYEQYF
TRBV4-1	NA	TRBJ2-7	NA	TGCGCCAGCAGCCAAGGGCAGAGGTACGAGCAGTACTTC	CASSQGQRYEQYF
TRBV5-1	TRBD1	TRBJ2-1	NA	TGCGCCAGCAGCGCCTCTGTGACAGGGGGCTACAATGAGCAGTTCTTC	CASSASVTGGYNEQFF
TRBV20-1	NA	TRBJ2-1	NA	TGCAGTGCTAGTGAGGCCGGGGGTGGATACTACAATGAGCAGTTCTTC	CSASEAGGGYYNEQFF
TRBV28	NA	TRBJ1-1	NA	TGTGCCAGCAGGACCGGACAGTACACTGAAGCTTTCTTT	CASRTGQYTEAFF
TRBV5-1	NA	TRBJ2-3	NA	TGCGCCAGCAGCCCCCAGGTCAGCGGCCATAGCACAGATACGCAGTATTTT	CASSPQVSGHSTDTQYF
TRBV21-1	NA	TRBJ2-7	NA	TGTGCCAGCAGCAAAGTTGAAATGACACCGGACGAGCAGTACTTC	CASSKVEMTPDEQYF